One TCR beta chain is described in this entry. The record originates from a study of blood T cell repertoires in COVID-19. The protocol was immunoSEQ multiplex PCR, while the TCRdb copy is restricted to in-frame clones and leaves out a portion. The profile covers 200,000 to 250,000 clones, with just over 85% appearing a single time and approximately 6.1% taken by the ten largest. The germline gives CDR1 SEHNR, CDR2 FQNEAQ (reference sequence). Trimming cost V 5 bases and J 2 bases, with 14 bases left between them. The CDR3 consists of 15 residues. The clonotype originates from a man older than 75 with acute or convalescent COVID-19. What was sequenced was peripheral blood. The chain carries TRBV7-9 and TRBJ2-3; weak D call: TRBD2 (6 bases). The CDR3 loop reads CASSVWRGDTDTQYF. Here the CDR3 DNA reads TGTGCCAGCAGCGTCTGGCGGGGAGACACAGATACGCAGTATTTT.